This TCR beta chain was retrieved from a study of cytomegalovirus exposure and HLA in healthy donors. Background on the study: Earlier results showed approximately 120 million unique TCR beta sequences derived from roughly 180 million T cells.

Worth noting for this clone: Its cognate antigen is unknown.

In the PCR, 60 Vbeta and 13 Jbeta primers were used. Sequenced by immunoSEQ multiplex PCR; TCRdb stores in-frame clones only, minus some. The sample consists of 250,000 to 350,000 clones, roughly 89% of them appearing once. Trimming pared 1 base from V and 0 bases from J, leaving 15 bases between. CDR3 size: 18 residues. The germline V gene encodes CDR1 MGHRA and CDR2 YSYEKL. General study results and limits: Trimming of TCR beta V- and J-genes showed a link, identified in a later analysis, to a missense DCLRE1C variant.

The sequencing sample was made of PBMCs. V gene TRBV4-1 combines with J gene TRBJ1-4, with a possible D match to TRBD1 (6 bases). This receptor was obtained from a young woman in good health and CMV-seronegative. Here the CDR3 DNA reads TGCGCCAGCAGCCAAGTCGCCGGGACAAAAGCAACTAATGAAAAACTGTTTTTT. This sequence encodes CASSQVAGTKATNEKLFF.